This paragraph reports one TCR beta chain. The antigen is not known. TCRdb's copy holds only in-frame clones and misses some; the assay was immunoSEQ multiplex PCR. In the table there are tens of thousands of clones, around 93% of which are singletons. Blood sampling took place at baseline, cycle 4 day 1, and cycle 7 day 1. These data are taken from a study of OX40 agonist ivuxolimab in advanced cancers. Study-level information: Patients assigned to dose escalation were diagnosed with hepatocellular carcinoma, melanoma, renal cell or head and neck cancer. Partial responses were achieved by three patients, one with hepatocellular carcinoma and two with cutaneous melanoma.

General study results and limits: Expanded clones were, on average, more numerous in CD8+ T cells than in CD4+.

The CDR3 is made up of 14 amino acids. V was pared by 7 bases and J by 0 bases, with 13 bases between. Germline V gene sequence: CDR1 MNHEY, CDR2 SMNVEV (reference sequence). The sample in question was CD4+ or CD8+ T cells sorted from blood, obtained in a trial of the OX40 agonist ivuxolimab. This chain joins TRBV27 and TRBJ2-7; no clear D gene. This clonotype originated in an adult with an advanced solid tumor such as melanoma, head and neck, liver or kidney cancer. This chain's CDR3 is CASTYSASSYEQYF. The CDR3 DNA follows: TGTGCCAGCACCTACAGCGCTAGCTCCTACGAGCAGTACTTC.